Below are 4 T cell receptor beta chains sequenced from a single sample in a study of liver allograft versus peripheral blood T cells. Study-level background: Peripheral blood of the recipients supplied T cell receptor repertoires that were compared with those in transplanted livers.

TCRdb re-analysed the reads in MiXCR, keeping a single row per CDR3 protein. The sample gives approximately 3,000 distinct CDR3 sequences, 15% to 20% of which show up once; approximately 6.3% is in the top ten. All receptors derive from a human patient who had a liver transplant. Some of the T cells may derive from the graft donor.

A word on this clonotype: One base away lies a much larger clone, so this may be a sequencing read error. The chain couples TRBV6-6 to TRBJ2-1; D is possibly TRBD1 or TRBD2 (6 bases each). Germline lookup yields CDR1 MNHNY and CDR2 SVGAGI (reference sequence). CDR3 length: 15 residues. CDR3 bases: TGTGCCATCAGTGGGGGGCTAGGGGGAAGGTGTGAGCAGTTCTTC. Translation gives CAISGGLGGRCEQFF.

This clonotype is categorized as medium-sized (0.01 to 0.1%). The V call is TRBV18, the J call TRBJ2-2, with no clear D. CDR1 and CDR2 from the germline V gene are KGHSH and LQKENI. There are 16 residues in the CDR3. Trimming pared 2 bases from V and 8 bases from J, leaving 18 bases between. The CDR3 DNA is TGTGCCAGCTCACCATTGGCCCAGCCAAGTAATGGGGAGCTGTTTTTT. This gives the protein CASSPLAQPSNGELFF.

This rearrangement joins TRBV7-3 to TRBJ2-5; possible D gene TRBD1, 6 bases. This CDR3 contains 15 residues. V was cut by 5 bases and J by 9 bases, with 22 bases left in between. Germline V gene lookup returns CDR1 SGHTA and CDR2 FQGTGA. As DNA, the CDR3 is TGTGCCAGCAGCCAAAATGCGCAGTATTCAGGGGCCCAGTACTTC. Its protein product is CASSQNAQYSGAQYF.

J is TRBJ2-1 and V is TRBV3-1; D ambiguous. The CDR3 consists of 14 residues. The ends were cut back, 1 base at V and 5 bases at J, with 9 bases in the middle. CDR1 is LGHDT, CDR2 YNNKEL, per germline (reference sequence). CDR3 nucleotides: TGTGCCAGCAGCCAAGTTGTCGGCAACAATGAGCAGTTCTTC. Amino acids: CASSQVVGNNEQFF.